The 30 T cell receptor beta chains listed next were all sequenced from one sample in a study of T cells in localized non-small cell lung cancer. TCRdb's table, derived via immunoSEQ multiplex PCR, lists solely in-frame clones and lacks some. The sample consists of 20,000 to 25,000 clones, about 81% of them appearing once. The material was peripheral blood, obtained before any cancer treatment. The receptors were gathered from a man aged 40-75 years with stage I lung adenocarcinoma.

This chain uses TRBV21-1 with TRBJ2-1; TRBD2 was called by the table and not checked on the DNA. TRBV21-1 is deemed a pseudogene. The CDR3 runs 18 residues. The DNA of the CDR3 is TGTGCCAGCAGAACCGGGACTAGCGGGGGGGCGGCCTACAATGAGCAGTTCTTC. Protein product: CASRTGTSGGAAYNEQFF.

The CDR3 DNA reads TGTGCCAGCAGTATACTAGCCGGCGATGAGCAGTTCTTC. Protein product: CASSILAGDEQFF. The chain is built from TRBV6-5 and TRBJ2-1, with D possibly being TRBD2 (6 bases). CDR1 and CDR2 (germline): MNHEY, SVGAGI. The CDR3 spans 13 residues. V lost 5 bases and J lost 8, with 13 bases in between.

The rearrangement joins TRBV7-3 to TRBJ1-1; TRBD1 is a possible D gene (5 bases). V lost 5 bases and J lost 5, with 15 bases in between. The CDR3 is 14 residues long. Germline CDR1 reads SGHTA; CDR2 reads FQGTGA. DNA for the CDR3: TGTGCCAGCAGCCCGGCGACAGTTCGAACTGAAGCTTTCTTT. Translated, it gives CASSPATVRTEAFF.

CDR3 in amino acids: CASSSTVNSPLHF. In DNA, the CDR3 is TGTGCCAGCAGCTCCACAGTAAATTCACCCCTCCACTTT. The chain joins TRBV5-5 to TRBJ1-6, with no clear D. Looked up from germline, CDR1 is SGHKS and CDR2 is YYEKEE (reference sequence). This CDR3 has 13 residues. Trimming removed 3 bases at V and 7 bases at J, with 8 bases between. The variable domain in full, with the rest retrieved from reference TRBV5-5 and TRBJ1-6, is DAGVTQSPTHLIKTRGQQVTLRCSPISGHKSVSWYQQVLGQGPQFIFQYYEKEERGRGNFPDRFSARQFPNYSSELNVNALLLGDSALYLCASSSTVNSPLHFGNGTRLTVT.

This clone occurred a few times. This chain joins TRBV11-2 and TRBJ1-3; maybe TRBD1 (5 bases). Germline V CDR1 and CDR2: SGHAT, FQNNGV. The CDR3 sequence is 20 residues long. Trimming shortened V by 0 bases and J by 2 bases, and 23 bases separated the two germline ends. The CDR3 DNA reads TGTGCCAGCAGCTTAGAATCCACGGTTCTGCTCAAGGGGCCTGGAAACACCATATATTTT. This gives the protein CASSLESTVLLKGPGNTIYF.

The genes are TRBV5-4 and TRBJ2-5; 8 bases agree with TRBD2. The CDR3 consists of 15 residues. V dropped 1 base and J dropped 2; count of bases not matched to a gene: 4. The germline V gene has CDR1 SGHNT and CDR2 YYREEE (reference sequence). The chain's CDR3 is CASSLMASGQETQYF. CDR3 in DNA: TGTGCCAGCAGCTTGATGGCTAGCGGGCAAGAGACCCAGTACTTC.

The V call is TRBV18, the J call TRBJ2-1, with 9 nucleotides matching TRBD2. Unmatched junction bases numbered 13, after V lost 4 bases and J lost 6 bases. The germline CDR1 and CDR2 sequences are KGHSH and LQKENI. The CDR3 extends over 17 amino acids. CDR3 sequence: CASSRSGTSRLVNEQFF. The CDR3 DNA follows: TGTGCCAGCTCACGATCCGGGACTAGCCGCTTGGTCAATGAGCAGTTCTTC.

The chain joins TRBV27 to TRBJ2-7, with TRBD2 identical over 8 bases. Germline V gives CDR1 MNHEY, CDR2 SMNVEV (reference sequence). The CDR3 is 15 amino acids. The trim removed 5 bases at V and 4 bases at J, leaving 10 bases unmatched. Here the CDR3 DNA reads TGTGCCAGCAGTACCCCAAGCGGGGGACGTTACGAGCAGTACTTC. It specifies CASSTPSGGRYEQYF.

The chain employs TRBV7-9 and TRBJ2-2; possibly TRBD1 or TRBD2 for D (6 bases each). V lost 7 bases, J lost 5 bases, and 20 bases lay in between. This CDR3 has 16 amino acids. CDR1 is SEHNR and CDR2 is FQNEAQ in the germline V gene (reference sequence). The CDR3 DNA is TGTGCCAGCACCCCCCAGGGGAGTGGAGGGACCGGGGAGCTGTTTTTT. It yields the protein CASTPQGSGGTGELFF.

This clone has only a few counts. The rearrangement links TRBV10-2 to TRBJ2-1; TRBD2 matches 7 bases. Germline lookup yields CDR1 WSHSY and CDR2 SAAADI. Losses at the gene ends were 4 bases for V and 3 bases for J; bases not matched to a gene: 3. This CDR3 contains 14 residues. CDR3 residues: CASSVPGGYNEQFF. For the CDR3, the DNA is TGCGCCAGCAGTGTCCCGGGGGGCTACAATGAGCAGTTCTTC.

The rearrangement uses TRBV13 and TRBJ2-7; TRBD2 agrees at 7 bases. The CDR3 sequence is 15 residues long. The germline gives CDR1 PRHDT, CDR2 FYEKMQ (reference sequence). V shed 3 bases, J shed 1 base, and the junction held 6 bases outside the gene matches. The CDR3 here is CASSFGGRASYEQYF. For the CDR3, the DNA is TGTGCCAGCAGCTTTGGTGGGAGGGCTTCCTACGAGCAGTACTTC. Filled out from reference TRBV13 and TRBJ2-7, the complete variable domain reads AAGVIQSPRHLIKEKRETATLKCYPIPRHDTVYWYQQGPGQDPQFLISFYEKMQSDKGSIPDRFSAQQFSDYHSELNMSSLELGDSALYFCASSFGGRASYEQYFGPGTRLTVT.

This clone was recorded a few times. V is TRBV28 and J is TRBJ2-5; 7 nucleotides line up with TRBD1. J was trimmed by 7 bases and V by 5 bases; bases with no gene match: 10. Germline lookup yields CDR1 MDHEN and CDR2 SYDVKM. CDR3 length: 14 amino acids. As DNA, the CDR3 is TGTGCCAGCAGTCTGACAGGGACCATGGGGACCCAGTACTTC. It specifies CASSLTGTMGTQYF.

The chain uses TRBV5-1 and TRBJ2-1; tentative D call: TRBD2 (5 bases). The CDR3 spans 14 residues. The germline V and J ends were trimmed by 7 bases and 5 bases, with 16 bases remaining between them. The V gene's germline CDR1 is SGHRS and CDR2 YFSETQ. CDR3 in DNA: TGCGCCAGCCGTTCTGCGGGCCGGAACAATGAGCAGTTCTTC. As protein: CASRSAGRNNEQFF.

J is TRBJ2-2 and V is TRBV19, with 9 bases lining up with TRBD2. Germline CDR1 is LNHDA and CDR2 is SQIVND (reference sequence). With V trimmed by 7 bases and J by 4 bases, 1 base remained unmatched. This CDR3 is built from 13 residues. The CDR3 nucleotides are TGTGCCAGTACGCGGGAGGGCACCGGGGAGCTGTTTTTT. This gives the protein CASTREGTGELFF. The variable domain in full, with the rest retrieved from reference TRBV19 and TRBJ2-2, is DGGITQSPKYLFRKEGQNVTLSCEQNLNHDAMYWYRQDPGQGLRLIYYSQIVNDFQKGDIAEGYSVSREKKESFPLTVTSAQKNPTAFYLCASTREGTGELFFGEGSRLTVL.

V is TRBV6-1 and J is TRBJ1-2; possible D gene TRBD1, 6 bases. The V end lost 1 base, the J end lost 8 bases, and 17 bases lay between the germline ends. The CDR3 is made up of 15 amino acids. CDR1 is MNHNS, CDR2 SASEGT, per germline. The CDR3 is CASSEGVEGERGYTF. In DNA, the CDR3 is TGTGCCAGCAGTGAAGGGGTGGAGGGGGAGCGGGGCTACACCTTC.

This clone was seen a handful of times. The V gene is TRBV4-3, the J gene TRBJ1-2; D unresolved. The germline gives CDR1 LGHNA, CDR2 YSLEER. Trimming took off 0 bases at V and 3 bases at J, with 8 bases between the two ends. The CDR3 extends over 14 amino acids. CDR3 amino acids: CASSQDVLDYGYTF. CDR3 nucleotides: TGCGCCAGCAGCCAAGATGTATTGGACTATGGCTACACCTTC.

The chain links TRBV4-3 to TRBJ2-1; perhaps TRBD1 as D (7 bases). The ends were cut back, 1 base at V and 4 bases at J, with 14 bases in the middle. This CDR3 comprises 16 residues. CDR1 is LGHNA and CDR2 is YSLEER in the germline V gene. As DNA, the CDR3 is TGCGCCAGCAGCCAAGGCGGGACAGAGCTTTACAATGAGCAGTTCTTC. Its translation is CASSQGGTELYNEQFF.

Here the CDR3 reads CASSLGSWSGELFF. The CDR3 DNA sequence: TGTGCCAGCAGTTTGGGTAGCTGGTCCGGGGAGCTGTTTTTT. The chain employs TRBV27 and TRBJ2-2; D gene unclear. The CDR3 sequence is 14 residues long. Germline values: CDR1 MNHEY, CDR2 SMNVEV (reference sequence). Trimming took off 3 bases at V and 6 bases at J, with 11 bases between the two ends.

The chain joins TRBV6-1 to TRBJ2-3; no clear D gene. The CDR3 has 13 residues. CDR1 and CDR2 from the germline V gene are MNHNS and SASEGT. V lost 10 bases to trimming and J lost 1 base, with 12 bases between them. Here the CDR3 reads CATLGFGTDTQYF. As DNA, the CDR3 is TGTGCCACATTGGGATTCGGCACAGATACGCAGTATTTT.

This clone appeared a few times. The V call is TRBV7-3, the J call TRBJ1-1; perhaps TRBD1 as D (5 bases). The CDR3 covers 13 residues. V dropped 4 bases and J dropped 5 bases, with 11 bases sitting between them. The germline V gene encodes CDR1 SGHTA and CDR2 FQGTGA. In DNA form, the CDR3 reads TGTGCCAGCAGCTCAGGGCCCGGGACTGAAGCTTTCTTT. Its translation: CASSSGPGTEAFF.

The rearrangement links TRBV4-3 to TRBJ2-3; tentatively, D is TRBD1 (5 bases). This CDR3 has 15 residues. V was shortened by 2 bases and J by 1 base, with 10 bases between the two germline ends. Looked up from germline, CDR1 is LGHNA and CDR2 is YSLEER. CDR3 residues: CASSQIRGGTDTQYF. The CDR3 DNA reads TGCGCCAGCAGCCAAATAAGGGGTGGCACAGATACGCAGTATTTT.

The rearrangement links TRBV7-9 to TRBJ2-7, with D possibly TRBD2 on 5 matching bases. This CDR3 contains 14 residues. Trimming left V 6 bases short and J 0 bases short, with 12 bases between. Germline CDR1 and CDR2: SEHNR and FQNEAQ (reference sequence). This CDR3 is CASRSSRDSYEQYF. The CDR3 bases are TGTGCCAGCAGGTCTTCCCGGGACTCCTACGAGCAGTACTTC. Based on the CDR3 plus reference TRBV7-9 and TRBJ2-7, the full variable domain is DTGVSQNPRHKITKRGQNVTFRCDPISEHNRLYWYRQTLGQGPEFLTYFQNEAQLEKSRLLSDRFSAERPKGSFSTLEIQRTEQGDSAMYLCASRSSRDSYEQYFGPGTRLTVT.

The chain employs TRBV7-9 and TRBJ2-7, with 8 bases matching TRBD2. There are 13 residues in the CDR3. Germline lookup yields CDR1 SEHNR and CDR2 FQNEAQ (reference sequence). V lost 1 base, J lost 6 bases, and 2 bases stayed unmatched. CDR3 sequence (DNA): TGTGCCAGCAGCTTAGGCGGGGGGATCGAGCAGTACTTC. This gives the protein CASSLGGGIEQYF.

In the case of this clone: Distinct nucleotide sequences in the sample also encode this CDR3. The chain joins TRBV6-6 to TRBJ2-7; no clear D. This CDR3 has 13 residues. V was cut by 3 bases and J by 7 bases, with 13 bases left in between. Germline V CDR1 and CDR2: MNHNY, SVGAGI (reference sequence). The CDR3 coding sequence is TGTGCCAGCAGTTATGGTGTCGACGGGGAGCAGTACTTC. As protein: CASSYGVDGEQYF.

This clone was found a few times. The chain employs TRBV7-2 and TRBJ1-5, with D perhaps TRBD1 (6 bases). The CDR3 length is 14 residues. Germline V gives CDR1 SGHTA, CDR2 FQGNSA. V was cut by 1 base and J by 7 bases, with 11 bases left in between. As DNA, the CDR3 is TGTGCCAGCAGCTTAGAGGCAGGGGAACAGCCCCAGCATTTT. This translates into CASSLEAGEQPQHF.

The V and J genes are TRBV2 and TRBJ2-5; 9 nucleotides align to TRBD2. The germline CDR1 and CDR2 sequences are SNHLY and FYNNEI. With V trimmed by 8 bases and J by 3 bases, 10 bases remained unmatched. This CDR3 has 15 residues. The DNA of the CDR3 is TGTGCCAGCTGTAAAGAAGCGGGAGGAGAAGAGACCCAGTACTTC. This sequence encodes CASCKEAGGEETQYF. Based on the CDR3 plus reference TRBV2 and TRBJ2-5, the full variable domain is EPEVTQTPSHQVTQMGQEVILRCVPISNHLYFYWYRQILGQKVEFLVSFYNNEISEKSEIFDDQFSVERPDGSNFTLKIRSTKLEDSAMYFCASCKEAGGEETQYFGPGTRLLVL.

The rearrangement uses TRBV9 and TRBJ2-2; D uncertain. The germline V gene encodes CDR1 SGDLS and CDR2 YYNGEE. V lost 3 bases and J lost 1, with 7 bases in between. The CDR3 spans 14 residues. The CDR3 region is CASSGRQNTGELFF. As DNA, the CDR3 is TGTGCCAGCAGCGGCCGACAGAACACCGGGGAGCTGTTTTTT.

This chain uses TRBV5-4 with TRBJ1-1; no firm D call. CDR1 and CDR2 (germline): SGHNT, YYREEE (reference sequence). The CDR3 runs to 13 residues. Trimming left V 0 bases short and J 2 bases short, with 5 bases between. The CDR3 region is CASSLATNTEAFF. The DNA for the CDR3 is TGTGCCAGCAGCTTGGCCACTAACACTGAAGCTTTCTTT.

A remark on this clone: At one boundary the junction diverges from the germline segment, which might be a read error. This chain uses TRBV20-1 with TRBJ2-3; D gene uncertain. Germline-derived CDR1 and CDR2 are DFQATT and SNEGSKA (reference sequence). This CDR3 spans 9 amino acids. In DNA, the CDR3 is TGCAGTGCCAGAGATACGCAGTATTTT. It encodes CSARDTQYF.

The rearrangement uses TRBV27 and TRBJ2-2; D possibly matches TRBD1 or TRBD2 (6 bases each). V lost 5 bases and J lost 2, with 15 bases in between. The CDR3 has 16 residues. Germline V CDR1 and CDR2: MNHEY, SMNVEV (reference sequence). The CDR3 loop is CASSQRGLQNTGELFF. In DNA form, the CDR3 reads TGTGCCAGCAGTCAACGGGGGCTTCAAAACACCGGGGAGCTGTTTTTT.